The sequence of this TCR beta chain was determined in a study of human T cells and chemical hapten exposure. About the research overall: Small volume differences among pooled libraries mainly caused per-sample TCR yield variation. Findings and limits, study-wide: Following DPC sensitization, TCRs present above 1 in 1000 frequency showed no change. Because they had alopecia, donors may respond immunologically unlike healthy people. The study found expanded TCRs formed significantly more large CDR3 similarity clusters than controls.

Time point described: pre-sensitization, week 0. Regarding treatment: therapeutic diphenylcyclopropenone sensitization with weekly scalp DPC. The length of the CDR3 is 16 residues. V shed 3 bases and J shed 0 bases, with 12 bases lying between them. Per the germline V gene, CDR1 is MDHEN and CDR2 is SYDVKM. Regarding this clonotype: Antigen specificity is unknown.

One entry per CDR3 protein results from TCRdb running MiXCR on the RACE reads. The sample has 250,000 to 300,000 distinct CDR3 sequences, approximately 8% seen once. This receptor was obtained from a man aged 18 to 29 with alopecia areata. Some clones in this sample may be carry-over from other donors' samples. The sample was whole blood, taken in connection with sensitization to the hapten diphenylcyclopropenone (DPC). V and J are TRBV28 and TRBJ1-3, with D unresolved. CDR3 sequence (DNA): TGTGCCAGCAGTTTTTCAAGAAGAAACTCTGGAAACACCATATATTTT. It codes for CASSFSRRNSGNTIYF.